Listed below are T cell receptor beta chains from one sample, sequenced in a study of cytomegalovirus exposure and HLA in healthy donors. Generated by immunoSEQ multiplex PCR, the TCRdb table keeps only in-frame clones and is missing some. Among 250,000 to 350,000 clones listed, around 89% were seen once. The sequencing input was PBMCs. These receptors all stem from a woman aged 18 to 35 in good health and CMV-seronegative. The CDR3 runs from the conserved cysteine through the conserved F or W. D genes are given only for firm matches. Not all rows give a size; the values are once, few, many and, for expanded clones, a class.

J gene | D gene | V gene | clone size | CDR3 protein | CDR3 DNA
TRBJ2-5 | TRBD2 | TRBV25-1 | NA | CASSESGLAGQETQYF | TGTGCCAGCAGTGAATCGGGACTAGCAGGCCAAGAGACCCAGTACTTC
TRBJ1-3 | NA | TRBV7-6 | NA | CASSPTRVGNTIYF | TGTGCCAGCAGCCCGACCCGGGTAGGAAACACCATATATTTT
TRBJ2-7 | TRBD1 | TRBV12-5 | few | CASGLAGTGSYEQYF | TGTGCTAGTGGTTTGGCCGGGACAGGGAGTTACGAGCAGTACTTC
TRBJ1-2 | NA | TRBV5-1 | NA | CASSSDGNNDGYTF | TGCGCCAGCAGCTCCGACGGGAATAACGATGGCTACACCTTC
TRBJ2-1 | TRBD2 | TRBV2 | NA | CASSRRIAGGPDNEQFF | TGTGCCAGCAGTAGGAGAATAGCGGGAGGCCCAGACAATGAGCAGTTCTTC
TRBJ2-5 | NA | TRBV6-1 | NA | CASSATLETQYF | TGTGCCAGCAGCGCAACATTGGAGACCCAGTACTTC
TRBJ2-2 | NA | TRBV19 | NA | CASRVGGLNTGELFF | TGTGCCAGTAGAGTCGGCGGCCTGAACACCGGGGAGCTGTTTTTT
TRBJ1-5 | NA | TRBV28 | NA | CASSDPGQYQPQHF | TGTGCCAGCAGTGATCCGGGACAATATCAGCCCCAGCATTTT
TRBJ2-1 | NA | TRBV25-1 | few | CASSREAGTTNYNEQFF | TGTGCCAGCAGTCGAGAAGCCGGGACAACGAACTACAATGAGCAGTTCTTC
TRBJ2-5 | NA | TRBV19 | NA | CASSILASETQYF | TGTGCCAGTAGTATACTGGCATCCGAGACCCAGTACTTC
TRBJ2-1 | NA | TRBV2 | NA | CASRRTVGEKKQFF | TGTGCCAGCAGGCGGACAGTTGGAGAAAAGAAGCAGTTCTTC
TRBJ2-1 | NA | TRBV9 | NA | CASSVGSSPGEQFF | TGTGCCAGCAGCGTAGGATCCAGTCCGGGTGAGCAGTTCTTC
TRBJ2-1 | TRBD2 | TRBV2 | NA | CASIGDSGRGTYNEQFF | TGTGCCAGCATTGGGGATAGCGGGAGGGGGACCTACAATGAGCAGTTCTTC
TRBJ2-3 | NA | TRBV9 | NA | CASSVASTDTQYF | TGTGCCAGCAGCGTAGCTTCCACAGATACGCAGTATTTT
TRBJ2-5 | TRBD1 | TRBV6-5 | NA | CASRRGTGGSETQYF | TGTGCCAGCAGACGGGGGACAGGGGGCTCCGAGACCCAGTACTTC
TRBJ2-3 | NA | TRBV2 | NA | CASTSTDTQYF | TGTGCCAGCACTAGCACAGATACGCAGTATTTT
TRBJ2-6 | NA | TRBV10-1 | NA | CASSESGGTAGANVLTF | TGCGCCAGCAGTGAGTCCGGCGGGACGGCTGGGGCCAACGTCCTGACTTTC
TRBJ2-2 | NA | TRBV18 | NA | CASSPMREEVTGELFF | TGTGCCAGCTCACCAATGAGGGAGGAGGTCACCGGGGAGCTGTTTTTT
TRBJ1-2 | NA | TRBV2 | NA | CASSAEWGDRGYTF | TGTGCCAGCAGTGCCGAATGGGGGGATAGAGGCTACACCTTC
TRBJ2-3 | TRBD2 | TRBV4-3 | NA | CASSLSAQGFAGGRVDTQYF | TGCGCCAGCAGCCTCTCCGCCCAGGGTTTCGCGGGAGGGCGGGTAGATACGCAGTATTTT
TRBJ2-3 | TRBD2 | TRBV28 | NA | CASSPPAGAGTDTQYF | TGTGCCAGCAGTCCGCCCGCGGGAGCAGGGACAGATACGCAGTATTTT
TRBJ1-1 | NA | TRBV5-6 | NA | CASSLSGFGSAFF | TGTGCCAGCAGCTTGTCAGGATTCGGTTCTGCTTTCTTT
TRBJ2-3 | TRBD1 | TRBV7-3 | NA | CASSSSGTGNTDTQYF | TGTGCCAGCAGTTCCTCCGGGACAGGGAACACAGATACGCAGTATTTT
TRBJ2-7 | NA | TRBV28 | NA | CASSFRPPRGEQYF | TGTGCCAGCAGTTTCCGGCCTCCAAGGGGCGAGCAGTACTTC
TRBJ2-7 | NA | TRBV19 | few | CASSINRVSYEQYF | TGTGCCAGTAGTATAAACAGGGTCTCCTACGAGCAGTACTTC
TRBJ2-2 | NA | TRBV28 | NA | CASSPIEEVTGELFF | TGTGCCAGCAGCCCCATTGAGGAGGTCACCGGGGAGCTGTTTTTT
TRBJ2-7 | NA | TRBV27 | NA | CASSLGGDEQYF | TGTGCCAGCAGTTTAGGAGGGGACGAGCAGTACTTC
TRBJ1-2 | NA | TRBV5-1 | NA | CASSSGPDSGNYGYTF | TGCGCCAGCAGCTCAGGGCCGGACAGTGGAAACTATGGCTACACCTTC
TRBJ2-5 | TRBD2 | TRBV5-4 | NA | CASSGITSGRGETQYF | TGTGCCAGCAGCGGGATCACTAGCGGCAGGGGAGAGACCCAGTACTTC
TRBJ2-7 | NA | TRBV12-2 | NA | CASPLPGTGTLGQYF | TGTGCAAGTCCCCTCCCAGGGACAGGGACTTTGGGGCAGTACTTC
TRBJ1-5 | TRBD1 | TRBV4-1 | NA | CASSFRDRVLQPQHF | TGCGCCAGCAGCTTCCGGGACAGGGTTTTGCAGCCCCAGCATTTT
TRBJ1-2 | NA | TRBV7-2 | NA | CASSLVSGVTTF | TGTGCCAGCAGCTTAGTCTCGGGGGTCACCACCTTC
TRBJ2-3 | TRBD1 | TRBV27 | NA | CASSLVGGWADTQYF | TGTGCCAGCAGTTTAGTAGGGGGCTGGGCAGATACGCAGTATTTT
TRBJ2-3 | TRBD1 | TRBV19 | NA | CASRSTGDADTQYF | TGTGCCAGTAGGTCGACAGGGGATGCAGATACGCAGTATTTT
TRBJ2-1 | TRBD2 | TRBV27 | once | CASSPRTSSVNEQFF | TGTGCCAGCAGTCCGCGGACTAGTTCGGTCAATGAGCAGTTCTTC
TRBJ2-2 | NA | TRBV29-1 | NA | CSVLSPRGTGELFF | TGCAGCGTTCTGAGTCCCAGAGGAACCGGGGAGCTGTTTTTT
TRBJ2-5 | NA | TRBV2 | NA | CASSFGLARGETQYF | TGTGCCAGCAGTTTCGGACTAGCCAGGGGGGAGACCCAGTACTTC
TRBJ1-4 | NA | TRBV6-1 | NA | CASSDSSGNEKLFF | TGTGCCAGCAGTGATTCGTCAGGTAATGAAAAACTGTTTTTT
TRBJ2-1 | TRBD2 | TRBV25-1 | NA | CASSVSGGLADNEQFF | TGTGCCAGCAGTGTTTCCGGCGGACTAGCGGACAATGAGCAGTTCTTC
TRBJ1-2 | TRBD1 | TRBV18 | NA | CASSPINALDRGTGYTF | TGTGCCAGCTCACCAATTAATGCCCTGGACAGGGGTACGGGCTACACCTTC
TRBJ2-1 | NA | TRBV10-3 | few | CAISVGGSYNEQFF | TGTGCCATCAGTGTCGGCGGTTCCTACAATGAGCAGTTCTTC
TRBJ2-7 | NA | TRBV2 | NA | CASSIGDLAYEQYF | TGTGCCAGCAGCATCGGGGACTTGGCCTACGAGCAGTACTTC
TRBJ1-2 | TRBD1 | TRBV29-1 | NA | CSVVGTGAPNGYTF | TGCAGCGTTGTTGGGACAGGGGCCCCGAATGGCTACACCTTC
TRBJ1-5 | NA | TRBV2 | few | CASRVRQSNQPQHF | TGTGCCAGCAGGGTTAGACAGAGCAATCAGCCCCAGCATTTT
TRBJ2-7 | TRBD1 | TRBV10-3 | NA | CAIGGTGLSEQYF | TGTGCCATCGGAGGGACAGGGTTATCCGAGCAGTACTTC
TRBJ1-6 | NA | TRBV30 | NA | CAWSVRGKGSPLHF | TGTGCCTGGAGTGTGAGGGGGAAAGGCTCACCCCTCCACTTT
TRBJ2-7 | NA | TRBV30 | NA | CAWSVVGYEQYF | TGTGCCTGGAGTGTAGTCGGCTACGAGCAGTACTTC
TRBJ1-4 | TRBD1 | TRBV5-6 | NA | CASSPGQGSANEKLFF | TGTGCCAGCAGCCCGGGACAGGGGTCGGCTAATGAAAAACTGTTTTTT
TRBJ2-3 | NA | TRBV5-1 | NA | CASSLYQGTDTQYF | TGCGCCAGCAGCTTGTACCAGGGAACAGATACGCAGTATTTT
TRBJ2-3 | TRBD1 | TRBV2 | once | CASREGQGGSGGRSTDTQYF | TGTGCCAGCAGGGAAGGACAGGGTGGTAGCGGAGGGAGGAGCACAGATACGCAGTATTTT
TRBJ2-7 | TRBD1 | TRBV5-4 | NA | CASSSDRGSSYEQYF | TGTGCCAGCAGCTCGGACAGGGGATCCTCCTACGAGCAGTACTTC
TRBJ2-7 | TRBD1 | TRBV29-1 | NA | CSVGTGGYEQYF | TGCAGCGTGGGGACAGGGGGCTACGAGCAGTACTTC
TRBJ2-7 | TRBD2 | TRBV10-1 | NA | CASGSGGSYEQYF | TGCGCCTCGGGGTCGGGGGGCTCCTACGAGCAGTACTTC
TRBJ2-7 | TRBD2 | TRBV2 | NA | CASSGTSGSEQYF | TGTGCCAGCAGTGGGACTAGCGGGTCTGAGCAGTACTTC